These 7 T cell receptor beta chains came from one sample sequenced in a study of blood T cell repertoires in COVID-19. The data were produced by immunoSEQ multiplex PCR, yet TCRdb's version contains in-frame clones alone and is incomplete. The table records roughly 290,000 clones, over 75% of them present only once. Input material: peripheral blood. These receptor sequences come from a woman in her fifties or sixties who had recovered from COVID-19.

The CDR3: CATSRGKGAEKLFF. CDR3 in DNA: TGTGCCACCAGCAGAGGTAAAGGGGCCGAAAAACTGTTTTTT. The chain combines TRBV15 with TRBJ1-4; TRBD1 might be the D (5 bases). CDR3 length: 14 residues. V was pared by 1 base and J by 8 bases, with 11 bases between. CDR1 and CDR2 from the germline V gene are LNHNV and YYDKDF (reference sequence). Together with reference TRBV15 and TRBJ1-4, the CDR3 gives the full variable domain: DAMVIQNPRYQVTQFGKPVTLSCSQTLNHNVMYWYQQKSSQAPKLLFHYYDKDFNNEADTPDNFQSRRPNTSFCFLDIRSPGLGDTAMYLCATSRGKGAEKLFFGSGTQLSVL.

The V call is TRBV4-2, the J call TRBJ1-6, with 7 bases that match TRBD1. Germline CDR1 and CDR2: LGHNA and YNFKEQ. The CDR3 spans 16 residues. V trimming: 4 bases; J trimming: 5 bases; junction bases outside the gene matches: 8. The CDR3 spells CASSPQPGTDNSPLHF. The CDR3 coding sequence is TGTGCCAGCAGCCCTCAGCCCGGGACAGATAATTCACCCCTCCACTTT.

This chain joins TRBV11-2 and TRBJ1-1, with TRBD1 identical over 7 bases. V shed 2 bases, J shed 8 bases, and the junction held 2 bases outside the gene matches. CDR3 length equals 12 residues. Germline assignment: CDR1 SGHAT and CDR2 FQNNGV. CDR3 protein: CASSLLQGEAFF. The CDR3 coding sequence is TGTGCCAGCAGCTTATTACAGGGGGAAGCTTTCTTT.

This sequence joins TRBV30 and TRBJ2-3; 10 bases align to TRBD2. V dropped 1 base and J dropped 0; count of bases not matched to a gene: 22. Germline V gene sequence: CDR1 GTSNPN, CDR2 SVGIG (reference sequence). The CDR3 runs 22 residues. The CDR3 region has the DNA TGTGCCTGGAGTGCGGGTAGCGGGGGGTATTACCTTGAGACGAAAAGCACAGATACGCAGTATTTT. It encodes CAWSAGSGGYYLETKSTDTQYF.

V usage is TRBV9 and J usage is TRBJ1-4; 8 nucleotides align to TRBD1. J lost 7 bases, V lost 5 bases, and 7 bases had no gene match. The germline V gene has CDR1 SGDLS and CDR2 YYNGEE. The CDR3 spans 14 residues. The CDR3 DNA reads TGTGCCAGCAGTCCAGGGGGCATCGGTGAAAAACTGTTTTTT. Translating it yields CASSPGGIGEKLFF.

As DNA, the CDR3 is TGTGCCAGCAGCCCGGGACTAGCGGGGTTAGGCGAGCAGTACTTC. Translated: CASSPGLAGLGEQYF. The V call is TRBV14, the J call TRBJ2-7, with TRBD2 matching 13 bases. Germline values: CDR1 SGHDN, CDR2 FVKESK. The CDR3 has 15 residues. J gave up 6 bases and V 4 bases, and 6 bases lay outside the gene matches.

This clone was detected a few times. Here the CDR3 DNA reads TGTGCCAGTGCGGGGGGAAGCTCTGGGGCCAACGTCCTGACTTTC. It encodes CASAGGSSGANVLTF. The chain uses TRBV28 and TRBJ2-6; 8 nucleotides line up with TRBD2. Trimming at V came to 9 bases and at J to 0 bases, leaving 4 bases not matched to a gene. CDR1 is MDHEN, CDR2 SYDVKM, per germline. CDR3 length: 15 residues.